The 20 T cell receptor beta chains presented below share a single source sample, sequenced in a study of molecular identifiers for immune sequencing clone quantification. TCRdb used MiXCR to reprocess the PCR reads, holding one entry per CDR3 protein. The table lists under 600,000 distinct CDR3 sequences, roughly 26% of them singletons. The sample consisted of naive CD8+ T cells from blood, with Jurkat cell RNA spiked in. Sample subset: FACS-sorted CD8+CD4-CCR7+CD45RA+ naive T cells. The source of these receptors is a human donor in good health. Some libraries in this study had Jurkat cell RNA spiked in.

Notes on this clonotype: A much larger clone is a single base away; this may be a read error. The J gene is TRBJ2-2, the V gene TRBV5-3; TRBD2 might be the D (5 bases). TRBV5-3 has ORF status, its function being uncertain. CDR3 length equals 13 residues. CDR3 protein: CASSLSDPGEPFF. The CDR3 DNA follows: TGTGCCAGCAGCTTGAGTGATCCCGGGGAGCCGTTTTTT.

The rearrangement links TRBV29-1 to TRBJ2-1; maybe TRBD2 (7 bases). The germline CDR1 and CDR2 sequences are SQVTM and ANQGSEA. This CDR3 is built from 15 residues. Trimming stripped 7 bases from V and 7 bases from J, with 23 bases between. Here the CDR3 reads CSGGGKAGPVNEQFF. CDR3 nucleotide sequence: TGCAGCGGAGGGGGGAAAGCGGGACCAGTTAATGAGCAGTTCTTC.

This clonotype has more than one count but fewer than ten. The chain joins TRBV19 to TRBJ2-7; 8 bases fit TRBD2. This CDR3 spans 13 amino acids. V shed 7 bases and J 3 bases; nucleotides not matched to a gene: 5. Germline V gene lookup returns CDR1 LNHDA and CDR2 SQIVND (reference sequence). The CDR3 DNA sequence: TGTGCCAGTACAACGAGCGGGGGCTACGAGCAGTACTTC. Amino acids: CASTTSGGYEQYF.

This clonotype was counted many times. This chain joins TRBV7-9 and TRBJ2-3; D remains ambiguous. The CDR3 is 12 amino acids. Germline V lookup: CDR1 SEHNR, CDR2 FQNEAQ (reference sequence). With 8 bases removed from V and 2 bases from J, the gap between germline ends came to 8 bases. The CDR3 region is CASGDNTDTQYF. DNA for the CDR3: TGTGCCAGCGGTGACAACACAGATACGCAGTATTTT.

V and J are TRBV7-9 and TRBJ2-1, with D possibly being TRBD2 (5 bases). Trimming took off 6 bases at V and 8 bases at J, with 11 bases between the two ends. Looked up from germline, CDR1 is SEHNR and CDR2 is FQNEAQ (reference sequence). The CDR3 has 12 amino acids. The CDR3 reads CASSNTSYEQFF. DNA of the CDR3: TGTGCCAGCAGTAATACTAGTTATGAGCAGTTCTTC. Using reference TRBV7-9 and TRBJ2-1 for the parts outside the CDR3, the full variable domain is DTGVSQNPRHKITKRGQNVTFRCDPISEHNRLYWYRQTLGQGPEFLTYFQNEAQLEKSRLLSDRFSAERPKGSFSTLEIQRTEQGDSAMYLCASSNTSYEQFFGPGTRLTVL.

This clonotype was observed many times. This rearrangement joins TRBV5-6 to TRBJ2-3; D perhaps matches TRBD2 (6 bases). The CDR3 sequence is 15 residues long. CDR1 and CDR2 (germline): SGHDT, YYEEEE. Trimming cost V 2 bases and J 2 bases, with 12 bases left between them. The CDR3 DNA is TGTGCCAGCAGCTTTGGTAGCGGATACACAGATACGCAGTATTTT. Translating it yields CASSFGSGYTDTQYF. The full variable domain, its missing parts supplied by reference TRBV5-6 and TRBJ2-3, is DAGVTQSPTHLIKTRGQQVTLRCSPKSGHDTVSWYQQALGQGPQFIFQYYEEEERQRGNFPDRFSGHQFPNYSSELNVNALLLGDSALYLCASSFGSGYTDTQYFGPGTRLTVL.

This rearrangement joins TRBV19 to TRBJ2-3; the D is unclear. Germline CDR1 LNHDA, CDR2 SQIVND (reference sequence). Trimming shortened V by 1 base and J by 0 bases, and 14 bases separated the two germline ends. The length of the CDR3 is 17 residues. CDR3 bases: TGTGCCAGTAGTATAGGTCCCTTTCTGGGCAGCACAGATACGCAGTATTTT. Protein product: CASSIGPFLGSTDTQYF.

Of note for this clonotype: One junction end does not reproduce the germline sequence, and a read error may be involved. The gene calls are TRBV6-1 and TRBJ2-7; tentatively, D is TRBD1 (5 bases). The germline CDR1 and CDR2 sequences are MNHNS and SASEGT. The length of the CDR3 is 15 residues. The CDR3 bases are TGTGCCGGCAGTGAAGCGTGGACAACCCCCTACGAGCAGTACTTC. Translated, it gives CAGSEAWTTPYEQYF.

This clonotype was detected only a few times. The CDR3: CASSKQGSQPQHF. CDR3 DNA sequence: TGTGCCAGCAGTAAACAGGGATCTCAGCCCCAGCATTTT. V and J are TRBV27 and TRBJ1-5; D possibly corresponds to TRBD1 (6 bases). The CDR3 is 13 residues long. V lost 5 bases, J lost 6 bases, and 11 bases lay in between. Germline CDR1 reads MNHEY; CDR2 reads SMNVEV (reference sequence).

The rearrangement uses TRBV5-5 and TRBJ2-1; D may match TRBD1 or TRBD2 (5 bases each). V was shortened by 7 bases and J by 9 bases, with 14 bases between the two germline ends. The germline V gene has CDR1 SGHKS and CDR2 YYEKEE (reference sequence). The CDR3 spans 12 residues. This CDR3 reads CASGGGSIEQFF. The DNA for the CDR3 is TGTGCCAGCGGTGGGGGTAGCATTGAGCAGTTCTTC.

Written as DNA, the CDR3 is TGTGCCAGCAGTCGCCCCCCCCGGGACAGATCCAATCAAGAGACCCAGTACTTC. Its translation: CASSRPPRDRSNQETQYF. V and J are TRBV12-3 or TRBV12-4 and TRBJ2-5; 7 positions agree with TRBD1. With V trimmed by 5 bases and J by 2 bases, 17 bases remained unmatched. This CDR3 contains 18 residues.

V usage is TRBV30 and J usage is TRBJ1-6; 8 positions agree with TRBD1. This CDR3 has 13 amino acids. Germline V gene sequence: CDR1 GTSNPN, CDR2 SVGIG (reference sequence). V gave up 5 bases and J gave up 8 bases; unmatched junction bases: 5. This CDR3 is CAWSQGAYSPLHF. As DNA, the CDR3 is TGTGCCTGGTCGCAGGGGGCGTATTCACCCCTCCACTTT. The full variable domain, in which reference TRBV30 and TRBJ1-6 provide the parts outside the CDR3, is SQTIHQWPATLVQPVGSPLSLECTVEGTSNPNLYWYRQAAGRGLQLLFYSVGIGQISSEVPQNLSASRPQDRQFILSSKKLLLSDSGFYLCAWSQGAYSPLHFGNGTRLTVT.

This clonotype occurred a few times. The gene calls are TRBV7-9 and TRBJ2-7; D uncertain. Germline V gene lookup returns CDR1 SEHNR and CDR2 FQNEAQ (reference sequence). The CDR3 loop spans 16 amino acids. The V end was cut by 1 base, the J end by 0 bases, with 13 bases between. CDR3 DNA: TGTGCCAGCAGCTTAGGTGGTCACCGGAGCTCCTACGAGCAGTACTTC. Translated: CASSLGGHRSSYEQYF.

With respect to this clonotype: A read error may explain this, as a much larger clone is one base away. The chain has TRBV4-2 and TRBJ1-1; no clear D. Germline V gives CDR1 LGHNA, CDR2 YNFKEQ. This CDR3 spans 14 amino acids. CDR3 residues: CANSDNSRQPEAFF. For the CDR3, the DNA is TGTGCCAACAGCGATAATTCGAGGCAGCCCGAAGCTTTCTTT.

This clonotype was seen at least ten times. One end of the junction fails to match germline, which may point to a read error. The V call is TRBV28, the J call TRBJ2-4; 7 nucleotides line up with TRBD1. The V gene's germline CDR1 is MDHEN and CDR2 SYDVKM. This CDR3 has 11 residues. The CDR3 region is CASSIGGWLNF. CDR3 nucleotide sequence: TGTGCCAGCAGCATAGGGGGCTGGCTCAACTTC.

This clonotype was picked up many times. The chain uses TRBV29-1 and TRBJ2-5; 9 nucleotides match TRBD1. This CDR3 is built from 14 residues. V was pared by 5 bases and J by 5 bases, with 9 bases of the junction left unmatched. Germline V lookup: CDR1 SQVTM, CDR2 ANQGSEA. In DNA, the CDR3 is TGCAGCGTTCCAGGGACAGGGACTGTGGAGACCCAGTACTTC. Translated: CSVPGTGTVETQYF.

J is TRBJ1-6 and V is TRBV11-2; D is possibly TRBD1 (5 bases). This CDR3 is 19 amino acids long. V was trimmed by 1 base and J by 0 bases, leaving 16 bases between them. In germline, CDR1 is SGHAT, CDR2 FQNNGV. The CDR3 nucleotides read TGTGCCAGCAGCTTAGCTTATGCTTTTCAGGGCTCCTATAATTCACCCCTCCACTTT. This translates into CASSLAYAFQGSYNSPLHF.

This clonotype was seen a handful of times. The chain is built from TRBV7-9 and TRBJ2-5, with TRBD2 matching over 10 bases. CDR1 and CDR2 (germline): SEHNR, FQNEAQ (reference sequence). The CDR3 totals 16 residues. With V trimmed by 5 bases and J by 2 bases, 8 bases remained unmatched. The CDR3 protein is CASSEERGGLQETQYF. CDR3 nucleotides: TGTGCCAGCAGCGAAGAGCGGGGGGGCCTGCAAGAGACCCAGTACTTC. Supplemented by reference TRBV7-9 and TRBJ2-5, the full variable domain reads DTGVSQNPRHKITKRGQNVTFRCDPISEHNRLYWYRQTLGQGPEFLTYFQNEAQLEKSRLLSDRFSAERPKGSFSTLEIQRTEQGDSAMYLCASSEERGGLQETQYFGPGTRLLVL.

There are a few counts of this clonotype. The chain employs TRBV27 and TRBJ2-3, with 7 bases that match TRBD2. The CDR3 has 16 amino acids. With V trimmed by 2 bases and J by 0 bases, 5 bases remained unmatched. CDR1 MNHEY and CDR2 SMNVEV come from the germline V gene (reference sequence). CDR3 in DNA: TGTGCCAGCAGTTTAGTGGCGGGGGTAAGCACAGATACGCAGTATTTT. It codes for CASSLVAGVSTDTQYF.

This clonotype was recorded a few times. The chain uses TRBV7-9 and TRBJ2-2, with a weak D call TRBD2 (6 bases). The germline V gene has CDR1 SEHNR and CDR2 FQNEAQ (reference sequence). Trimming took 5 bases from V and 9 from J, leaving 10 bases between them. There are 12 residues in the CDR3. The CDR3 loop is CASSGEDRELFF. For the CDR3, the DNA is TGTGCCAGCAGCGGGGAGGACCGGGAGCTGTTTTTT.